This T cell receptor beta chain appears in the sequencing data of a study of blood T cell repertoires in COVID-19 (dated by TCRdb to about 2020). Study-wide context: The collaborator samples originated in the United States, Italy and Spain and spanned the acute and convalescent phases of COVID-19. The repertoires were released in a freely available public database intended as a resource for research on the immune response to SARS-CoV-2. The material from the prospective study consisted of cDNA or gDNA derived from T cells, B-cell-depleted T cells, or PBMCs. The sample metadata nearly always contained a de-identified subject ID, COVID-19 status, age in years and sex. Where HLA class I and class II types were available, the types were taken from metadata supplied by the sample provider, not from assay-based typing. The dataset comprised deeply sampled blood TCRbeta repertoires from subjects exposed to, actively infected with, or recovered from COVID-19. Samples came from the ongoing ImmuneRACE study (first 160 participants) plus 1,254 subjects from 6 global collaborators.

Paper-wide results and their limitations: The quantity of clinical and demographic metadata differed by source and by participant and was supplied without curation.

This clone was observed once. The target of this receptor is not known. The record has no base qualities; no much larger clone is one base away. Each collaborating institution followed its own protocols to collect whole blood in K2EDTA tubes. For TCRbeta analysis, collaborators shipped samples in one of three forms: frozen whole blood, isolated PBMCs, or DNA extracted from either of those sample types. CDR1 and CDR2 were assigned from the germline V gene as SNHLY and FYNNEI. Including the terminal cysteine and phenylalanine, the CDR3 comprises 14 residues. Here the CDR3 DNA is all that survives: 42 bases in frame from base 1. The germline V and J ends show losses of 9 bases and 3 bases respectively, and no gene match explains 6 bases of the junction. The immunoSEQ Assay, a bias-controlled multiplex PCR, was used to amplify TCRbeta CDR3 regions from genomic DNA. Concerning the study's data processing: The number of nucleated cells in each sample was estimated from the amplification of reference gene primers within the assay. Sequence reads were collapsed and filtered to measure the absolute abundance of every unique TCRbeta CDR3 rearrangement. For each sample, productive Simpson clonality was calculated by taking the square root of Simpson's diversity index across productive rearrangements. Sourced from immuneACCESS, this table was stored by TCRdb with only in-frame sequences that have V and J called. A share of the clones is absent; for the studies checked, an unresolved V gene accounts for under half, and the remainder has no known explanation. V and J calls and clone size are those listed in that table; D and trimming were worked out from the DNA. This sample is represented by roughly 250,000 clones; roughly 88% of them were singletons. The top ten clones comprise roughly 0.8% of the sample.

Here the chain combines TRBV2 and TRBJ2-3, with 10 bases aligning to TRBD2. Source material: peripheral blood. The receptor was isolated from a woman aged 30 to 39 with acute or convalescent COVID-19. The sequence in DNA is TGTGCCAGACCTAGCGGGAGCATAACAGATACGCAGTATTTT. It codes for CARPSGSITDTQYF.